The sequence of this T cell receptor beta chain was determined in a study of T cell responses to AZD1222 COVID-19 vaccine. Study conclusions and caveats: It was only a handful of AZD1222 recipients who were seropositive at baseline. Per reports, nearly half of all spike-specific TCRs target regions that are unmutated in variants.

Details on this clone: What it recognizes is unknown.

Method: immunoSEQ multiplex PCR; TCRdb's copy keeps in-frame clones and lacks some. The sample records 100,000 to 150,000 clones, roughly 92% being singletons. The sequence came from an adult who received the AZD1222 COVID-19 vaccine. The material was peripheral blood, obtained 28 days after the second AZD1222 dose.

As DNA, the CDR3 is TGTGCCAGCACCTGGCGGGGATATGAGCAGTTCTTC. Translation: CASTWRGYEQFF. The genes are TRBV12-3 or TRBV12-4 and TRBJ2-1; maybe TRBD2 (6 bases). There are 12 residues in the CDR3. V was shortened by 7 bases and J by 8 bases, with 12 bases between the two germline ends.